Listed below are T cell receptor beta chains from one sample, sequenced in a study of shared clonotypes between healthy human individuals. Sequencing was performed with immunoSEQ multiplex PCR; in TCRdb, only in-frame clones are kept and a portion is missing. The table shows some 2,500,000 clones, with more than 85% occurring only once. Sequencing was performed on naive CD4+ T cells from PBMCs. The receptors shown here come from a man between 18 and 29 years old in good health. Some clones in this sample may be carry-over from other donors' samples. CDR3s include the opening cysteine and the closing phenylalanine or tryptophan. A D gene is named only where the DNA matches it firmly. Part of the rows lack a size; the others show once, few, many or a class for expanded clones.

abundance	v_gene	len	d_gene	j_gene	CDR3nt	CDR3aa
once	TRBV5-1	15	TRBD2	TRBJ2-7	TGCGCCAGCAGCCCCACCAGCGGGAGGGCCTACGAGCAGTACTTC	CASSPTSGRAYEQYF
NA	TRBV5-8	14	NA	TRBJ2-3	TGTGCCAGCAGCTTGGGGGACGCCTCATATACGCAGTATTTT	CASSLGDASYTQYF
once	TRBV18	13	TRBD1	TRBJ1-1	TGTGCCAGCTCACCACCAGGCAGGGGGATGGCTTTCTTT	CASSPPGRGMAFF
NA	TRBV6-5	14	TRBD1	TRBJ1-2	TGTGCCAGCACCGGACAGGGGGGGAACTATGGCTACACCTTC	CASTGQGGNYGYTF
NA	TRBV29-1	13	NA	TRBJ2-7	TGCAGCGTTGAAGGGGCAGGGCGTCAGGAGCAGTACTTC	CSVEGAGRQEQYF
NA	TRBV5-6	12	NA	TRBJ2-3	TGTGCCAGCAGCCCAAGACAGCGGCAGCTGTATTTT	CASSPRQRQLYF
NA	TRBV11-1	15	NA	TRBJ1-4	TGTGCCAGCAGCTTATCGGGCGGGAGTAATGAAAAACTGTTTTTT	CASSLSGGSNEKLFF
NA	TRBV15	18	NA	TRBJ2-2	TGTGCCACCAGCAGAGATGGGCCGGGGGTTTCGGACACCGGGGAGCTGTTTTTT	CATSRDGPGVSDTGELFF
NA	TRBV7-3	15	NA	TRBJ2-1	TGTGCCAGCAGCCTTATTGCGGGACCGAACAATGAGCAGTTCTTC	CASSLIAGPNNEQFF
NA	TRBV7-2	12	NA	TRBJ2-4	TGTGCCAGCAGCTTAGACTACCCCCCACAGTACTTC	CASSLDYPPQYF
once	TRBV5-1	13	NA	TRBJ1-2	TGCGCCAGCAGCTTGTCAGGGCTTCCTGACTACACCTTC	CASSLSGLPDYTF
NA	TRBV7-9	17	NA	TRBJ2-3	TGTGCCAGCAGCTTAGGGGCGGGGGCGACGGCGACAGATACGCAGTATTTT	CASSLGAGATATDTQYF
NA	TRBV5-1	16	NA	TRBJ2-7	TGCGCCAGCAGCTCGGGGGCCCTAGCGGTTTCCTACGAGCAGTACTTC	CASSSGALAVSYEQYF
NA	TRBV11-3	13	NA	TRBJ2-3	TGTGCCAGCAGCTCGACTAGCACAGATACGCAGTATTTT	CASSSTSTDTQYF
NA	TRBV9	16	TRBD1	TRBJ1-2	TGTGCCAGCAGCCGAACCGGACAGGGGGCTAACTATGGCTACACCTTC	CASSRTGQGANYGYTF
NA	TRBV6-1	15	TRBD1	TRBJ1-2	TGTGCCAGCAGTGTGGGGGACAGGGGCACGAATGGCTACACCTTC	CASSVGDRGTNGYTF
NA	TRBV4-2	15	NA	TRBJ2-7	TGTGCCAGCAGCCAATGGTCACGACCCACCTACGAGCAGTACTTC	CASSQWSRPTYEQYF
once	TRBV4-3	15	NA	TRBJ2-7	TGCGCCAGCAGCCAAGAGGGGAAGGTGCACTACGAGCAGTACTTC	CASSQEGKVHYEQYF
NA	TRBV28	20	NA	TRBJ1-5	TGTGCCAGCAGTTTTGGGCCCGGCAGGGCCAAGATCTCGGGCAATCAGCCCCAGCATTTT	CASSFGPGRAKISGNQPQHF
NA	TRBV6-1	16	NA	TRBJ1-3	TGTGCCAGCAGTGATGGTAGGGCAGACTCTGGAAACACCATATATTTT	CASSDGRADSGNTIYF
NA	TRBV7-9	12	TRBD1	TRBJ1-1	TGTGCCAGCGGACAGGGAGGCACTGAAGCTTTCTTT	CASGQGGTEAFF
once	TRBV18	17	NA	TRBJ2-2	TGTGCCAGCTCACCACCGGGGCAGGGGCGCGCCACCGGGGAGCTGTTTTTT	CASSPPGQGRATGELFF
NA	TRBV5-6	17	NA	TRBJ2-5	TGTGCCAGCAGCTTGGCCGTACAAGCGGGTGGCCAAGAGACCCAGTACTTC	CASSLAVQAGGQETQYF
NA	TRBV6-5	15	NA	TRBJ1-5	TGTGCCAGCACCGACCGGGGGGGCAGGGGACAGCCCCAGCATTTT	CASTDRGGRGQPQHF
once	TRBV4-1	21	TRBD2	TRBJ2-3	TGCGCCAGCAGTCAGCCTTCCCGGGTAGCGGGAGTCCGTCCTAGCACAGATACGCAGTATTTT	CASSQPSRVAGVRPSTDTQYF
NA	TRBV5-1	16	NA	TRBJ1-1	TGCGCCAGCAGCTTGCCCAAGGACACGGTGAACACTGAAGCTTTCTTT	CASSLPKDTVNTEAFF
once	TRBV29-1	16	TRBD2	TRBJ2-3	TGCAGCGTTGTGAATCCAGCTAGCGGGAGCACAGATACGCAGTATTTT	CSVVNPASGSTDTQYF
NA	TRBV21-1	17	NA	TRBJ2-1	TGTGCCACGGCGACTCCCGGGATGTGGCTAAACTACAATGAGCAGTTCTTC	CATATPGMWLNYNEQFF
once	TRBV4-2	17	TRBD2	TRBJ2-7	TGTGCCAGCAGCCGGGGACTAGCGGGAACCCACTCCTACGAGCAGTACTTC	CASSRGLAGTHSYEQYF
NA	TRBV18	14	NA	TRBJ1-5	TGTGCCAGCTCACCGGACACGCTCGATCAGCCCCAGCATTTT	CASSPDTLDQPQHF
few	TRBV30	18	NA	TRBJ1-4	TGTGCCTGGAGTAGTAGATCGCCAGGGAAGAGGACTAATGAAAAACTGTTTTTT	CAWSSRSPGKRTNEKLFF
NA	TRBV7-8	13	NA	TRBJ1-3	TGTGCCAGCAGCCCAGGGGTCTTAAACACCATATATTTT	CASSPGVLNTIYF
NA	TRBV2	13	TRBD1	TRBJ1-5	TGTGCCAGCGGAAGACAGGGAGACCAGCCCCAGCATTTT	CASGRQGDQPQHF
once	TRBV6-6	14	NA	TRBJ2-7	TGTGCCAGCAGGGACCGGGACGGGTTCTACGAGCAGTACTTC	CASRDRDGFYEQYF
NA	TRBV28	16	NA	TRBJ2-7	TGTGCCAGCAGCCCACCCGGGGGAACGTCTACCTACGAGCAGTACTTC	CASSPPGGTSTYEQYF
NA	TRBV27	11	NA	TRBJ2-7	TGTGCCAGCAGATCACGGGGCGAGCAGTACTTC	CASRSRGEQYF
NA	TRBV27	14	NA	TRBJ1-1	TGTGCCAGCAGTTTAAAAAGGGCCGATACTGAAGCTTTCTTT	CASSLKRADTEAFF
NA	TRBV5-5	15	NA	TRBJ1-2	TGTGCCAGCAGCCCTGACAAGAGGGGGGACTATGGCTACACCTTC	CASSPDKRGDYGYTF
NA	TRBV11-2	15	NA	TRBJ2-2	TGTGCCAGCAGCTTAGAACCCACCTACACCGGGGAGCTGTTTTTT	CASSLEPTYTGELFF
NA	TRBV18	17	TRBD1	TRBJ1-4	TGTGCCAGCTCACCGTCGGGACAGCTAGCAACTAATGAAAAACTGTTTTTT	CASSPSGQLATNEKLFF
NA	TRBV15	14	NA	TRBJ2-2	TGTGCCACCAGTTTGACAGGAAACACCGGGGAGCTGTTTTTT	CATSLTGNTGELFF
NA	TRBV7-6	18	TRBD2	TRBJ2-2	TGTGCCAGCAGCTTAAACTCCGGGACTAGCGGAGTCACCGGGGAGCTGTTTTTT	CASSLNSGTSGVTGELFF
NA	TRBV6-6	15	TRBD2	TRBJ2-7	TGTGCCAGCAGTTACTCCAGCGGGAGTTCTTACGAGCAGTACTTC	CASSYSSGSSYEQYF
NA	TRBV9	15	TRBD1	TRBJ2-2	TGTGCCAGCAGCTCCGGACAGGGGGCTTATAGGGAGCTGTTTTTT	CASSSGQGAYRELFF
NA	TRBV18	15	TRBD2	TRBJ2-2	TGTGCCAGCTCCCCTATATCGGCGGGAGCCGGGGAGCTGTTTTTT	CASSPISAGAGELFF
NA	TRBV7-9	17	TRBD2	TRBJ2-7	TGTGCCAGCAGCTTAGGGGCAGCTAGCGGGAACCCCTACGAGCAGTACTTC	CASSLGAASGNPYEQYF
NA	TRBV5-1	14	NA	TRBJ1-6	TGCGCCAGCAGCTTGGAGGCGGGGGGTTCACCCCTCCACTTT	CASSLEAGGSPLHF
NA	TRBV7-2	16	TRBD1	TRBJ2-7	TGTGCCAGCAGCGGGGGGCTGGGACAGGGTTACTACGAGCAGTACTTC	CASSGGLGQGYYEQYF
NA	TRBV7-2	15	NA	TRBJ1-2	TGTGCCAGCAGCCTCGGACCGACAGCTAACTATGGCTACACCTTC	CASSLGPTANYGYTF
NA	TRBV7-3	13	NA	TRBJ2-2	TGTGCCAGCAGCCAAACAGGGACCGGGGAGCTGTTTTTT	CASSQTGTGELFF
NA	TRBV5-1	14	NA	TRBJ1-5	TGCGCCAGCAGCTTGGGGACAGCTAATCAGCCCCAGCATTTT	CASSLGTANQPQHF
NA	TRBV7-8	11	NA	TRBJ2-1	TGTGCCAGCACGGCGGACAATGAGCAGTTCTTC	CASTADNEQFF
NA	TRBV9	19	NA	TRBJ2-2	TGTGCCAGCACCCGTGGGGGGCGCGAATTCCAACGTTACACCGGGGAGCTGTTTTTT	CASTRGGREFQRYTGELFF
NA	TRBV9	15	TRBD2	TRBJ2-4	TGTGCCAGCAGCGACGGACTAGCGGAGAAAAACATTCAGTACTTC	CASSDGLAEKNIQYF
NA	TRBV28	12	NA	TRBJ2-1	TGTGCCAGCAGTTTATCTCGGGAAGAGCAGTTCTTC	CASSLSREEQFF
NA	TRBV28	17	TRBD2	TRBJ2-2	TGTGCCAGCAGTCCTCCATTGGGCGGGAGGGGCACCGGGGAGCTGTTTTTT	CASSPPLGGRGTGELFF
NA	TRBV5-1	15	NA	TRBJ1-1	TGCGCCAGCAGCTTGGGCGGCAGTCTGAACACTGAAGCTTTCTTT	CASSLGGSLNTEAFF
NA	TRBV7-9	19	TRBD2	TRBJ2-1	TGTGCCAGCAGCGGCCACTGGGTAGCGGGAGCCCTCTCCTACAATGAGCAGTTCTTC	CASSGHWVAGALSYNEQFF
NA	TRBV5-1	16	NA	TRBJ2-2	TGCGCCAGCAGCCAAGAGACTACCGCGAACACCGGGGAGCTGTTTTTT	CASSQETTANTGELFF
once	TRBV5-1	16	TRBD2	TRBJ2-2	TGCGCCAGCAGCTCTAGCGGGAGAGTGAGCACCGGGGAGCTGTTTTTT	CASSSSGRVSTGELFF